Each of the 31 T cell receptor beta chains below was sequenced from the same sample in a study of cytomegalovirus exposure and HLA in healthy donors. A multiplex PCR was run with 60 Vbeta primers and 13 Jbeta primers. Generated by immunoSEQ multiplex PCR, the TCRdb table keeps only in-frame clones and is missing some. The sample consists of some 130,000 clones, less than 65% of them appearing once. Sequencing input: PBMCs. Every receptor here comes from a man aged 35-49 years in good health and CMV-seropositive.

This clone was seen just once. CDR3 in amino acids: CASRGGGNYGYTF. The CDR3 DNA is TGTGCCAGCAGAGGGGGGGGGAACTATGGCTACACCTTC. The chain links TRBV2 to TRBJ1-2; D perhaps matches TRBD1 (6 bases). CDR1 is SNHLY, CDR2 FYNNEI, per germline. The CDR3 covers 13 residues. The V end was cut by 6 bases, the J end by 2 bases, with 10 bases between.

The CDR3 loop is CASSRDTYLGETQYF. CDR3 bases: TGTGCCAGCAGTCGGGACACATATTTGGGGGAGACCCAGTACTTC. The gene calls are TRBV6-1 and TRBJ2-5; TRBD1 might be the D (6 bases). Germline CDR1 reads MNHNS; CDR2 reads SASEGT. There are 15 residues in the CDR3. The germline V and J ends were trimmed by 5 bases and 5 bases, with 18 bases remaining between them.

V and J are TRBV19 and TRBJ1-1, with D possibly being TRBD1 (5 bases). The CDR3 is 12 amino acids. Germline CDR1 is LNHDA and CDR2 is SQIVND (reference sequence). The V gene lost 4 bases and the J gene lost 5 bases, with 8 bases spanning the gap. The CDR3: CASSTGLTEAFF. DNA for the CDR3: TGTGCCAGTAGTACAGGGCTGACTGAAGCTTTCTTT.

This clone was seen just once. CDR3 sequence: CASSLGGLAGPSYEQYF. The DNA of the CDR3 is TGTGCCAGCAGCTTAGGGGGACTAGCGGGACCCTCCTACGAGCAGTACTTC. The chain is built from TRBV7-8 and TRBJ2-7, with TRBD2 identical over 13 bases. The germline V gene encodes CDR1 SGHVS and CDR2 FQNEAQ. J gave up 0 bases and V 1 base, and 3 bases lay outside the gene matches. This CDR3 region has 17 residues.

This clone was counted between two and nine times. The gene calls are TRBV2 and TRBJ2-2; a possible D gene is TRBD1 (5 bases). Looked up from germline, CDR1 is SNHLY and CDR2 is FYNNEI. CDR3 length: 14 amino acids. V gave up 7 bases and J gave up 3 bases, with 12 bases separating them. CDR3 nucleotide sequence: TGTGCCAGCATTTTCGGCAGGGACACCGGGGAGCTGTTTTTT. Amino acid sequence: CASIFGRDTGELFF. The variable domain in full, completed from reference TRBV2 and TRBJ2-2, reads EPEVTQTPSHQVTQMGQEVILRCVPISNHLYFYWYRQILGQKVEFLVSFYNNEISEKSEIFDDQFSVERPDGSNFTLKIRSTKLEDSAMYFCASIFGRDTGELFFGEGSRLTVL.

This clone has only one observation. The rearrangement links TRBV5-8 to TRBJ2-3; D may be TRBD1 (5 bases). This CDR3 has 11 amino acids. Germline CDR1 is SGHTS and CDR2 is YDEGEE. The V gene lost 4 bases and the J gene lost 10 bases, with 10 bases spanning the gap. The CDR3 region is CASSKGWAQYF. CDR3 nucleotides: TGTGCCAGCAGCAAGGGGTGGGCGCAGTATTTT. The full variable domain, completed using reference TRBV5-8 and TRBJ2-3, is EAGVTQSPTHLIKTRGQQATLRCSPISGHTSVYWYQQALGLGLQFLLWYDEGEERNRGNFPPRFSGRQFPNYSSELNVNALELEDSALYLCASSKGWAQYFGPGTRLTVL.

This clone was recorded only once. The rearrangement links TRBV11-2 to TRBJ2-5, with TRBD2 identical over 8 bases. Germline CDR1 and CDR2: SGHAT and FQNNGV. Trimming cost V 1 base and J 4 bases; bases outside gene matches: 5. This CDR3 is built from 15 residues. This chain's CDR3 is CASSLGAGGPETQYF. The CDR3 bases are TGTGCCAGCAGCTTAGGGGCGGGAGGCCCAGAGACCCAGTACTTC.

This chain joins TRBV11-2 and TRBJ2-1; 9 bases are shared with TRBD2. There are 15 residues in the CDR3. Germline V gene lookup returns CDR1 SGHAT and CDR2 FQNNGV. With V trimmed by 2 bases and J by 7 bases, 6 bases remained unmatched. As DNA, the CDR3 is TGTGCCAGCAGCTTACTGGCGGGGGGGCCAAATGAGCAGTTCTTC. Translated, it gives CASSLLAGGPNEQFF.

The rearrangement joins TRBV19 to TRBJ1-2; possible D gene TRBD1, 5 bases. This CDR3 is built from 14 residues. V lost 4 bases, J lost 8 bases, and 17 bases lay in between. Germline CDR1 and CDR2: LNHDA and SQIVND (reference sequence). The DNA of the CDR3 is TGTGCCAGTAGTAAGCCTCAGGGAACTGGCGGCTACACCTTC. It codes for CASSKPQGTGGYTF.

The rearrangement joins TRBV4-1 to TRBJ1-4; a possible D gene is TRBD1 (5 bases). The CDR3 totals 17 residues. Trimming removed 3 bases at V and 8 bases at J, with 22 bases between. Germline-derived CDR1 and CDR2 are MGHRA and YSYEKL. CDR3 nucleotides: TGCGCCAGCAGCCAGTACCCAGGTGGCAGGAGGGACGAAAAACTGTTTTTT. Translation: CASSQYPGGRRDEKLFF.

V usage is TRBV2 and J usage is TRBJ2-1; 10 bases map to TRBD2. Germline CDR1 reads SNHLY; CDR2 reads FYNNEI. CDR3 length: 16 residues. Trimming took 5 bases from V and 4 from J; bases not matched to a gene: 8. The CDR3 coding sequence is TGTGCCAGCAGTCCCCGAAGCGGGAGGGCTTACAATGAGCAGTTCTTC. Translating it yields CASSPRSGRAYNEQFF.

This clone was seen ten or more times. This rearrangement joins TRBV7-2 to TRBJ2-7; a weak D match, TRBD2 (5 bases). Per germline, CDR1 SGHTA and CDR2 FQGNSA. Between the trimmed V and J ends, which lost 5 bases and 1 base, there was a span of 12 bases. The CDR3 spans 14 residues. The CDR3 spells CASSTSRLSYEQYF. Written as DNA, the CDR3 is TGTGCCAGCAGCACATCCCGACTATCCTACGAGCAGTACTTC.

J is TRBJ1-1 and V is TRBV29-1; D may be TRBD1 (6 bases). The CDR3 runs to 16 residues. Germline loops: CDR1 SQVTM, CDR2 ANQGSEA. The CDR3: CAFAGAPNHMNTEAFF. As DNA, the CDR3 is TGCGCGTTCGCAGGGGCCCCAAACCACATGAACACTGAAGCTTTCTTT.

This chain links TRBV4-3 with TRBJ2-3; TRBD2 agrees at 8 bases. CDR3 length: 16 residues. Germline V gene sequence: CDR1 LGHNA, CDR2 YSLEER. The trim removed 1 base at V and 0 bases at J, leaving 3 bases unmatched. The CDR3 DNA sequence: TGCGCCAGCAGCCAAGGTGGACTAGCTAGCACAGATACGCAGTATTTT. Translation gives CASSQGGLASTDTQYF.

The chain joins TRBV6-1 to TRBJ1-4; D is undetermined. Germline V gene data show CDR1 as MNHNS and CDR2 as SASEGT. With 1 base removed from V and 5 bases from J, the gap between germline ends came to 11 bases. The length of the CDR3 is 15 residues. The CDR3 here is CASSEGGGGNEKLFF. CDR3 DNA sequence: TGTGCCAGCAGTGAAGGAGGTGGAGGGAATGAAAAACTGTTTTTT.

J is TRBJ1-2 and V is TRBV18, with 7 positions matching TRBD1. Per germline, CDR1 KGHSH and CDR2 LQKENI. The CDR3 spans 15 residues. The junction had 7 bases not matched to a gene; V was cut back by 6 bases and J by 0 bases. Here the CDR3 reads CASSLRTGSNYGYTF. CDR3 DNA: TGTGCCAGCTCCCTCCGGACAGGTTCTAACTATGGCTACACCTTC.

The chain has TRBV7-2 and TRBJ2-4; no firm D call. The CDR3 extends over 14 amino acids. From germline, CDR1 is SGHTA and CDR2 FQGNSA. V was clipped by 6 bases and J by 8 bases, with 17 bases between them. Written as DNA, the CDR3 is TGTGCCAGCAGTAAGACATCACCCCTGGACATTCAGTACTTC. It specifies CASSKTSPLDIQYF.

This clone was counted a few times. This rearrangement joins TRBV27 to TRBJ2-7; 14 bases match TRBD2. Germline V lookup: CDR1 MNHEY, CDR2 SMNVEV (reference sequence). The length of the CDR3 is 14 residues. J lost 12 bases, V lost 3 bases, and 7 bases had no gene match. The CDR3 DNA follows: TGTGCCAGCAGTTTTCCGGGACTAGCGGGAGAGGTGTACTTC. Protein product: CASSFPGLAGEVYF.

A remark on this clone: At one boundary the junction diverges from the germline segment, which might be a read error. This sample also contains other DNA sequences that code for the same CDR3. CDR3 region: CASSPGTSGSNEQFF. The CDR3 DNA reads as TGTGCCAGCAGCCCGGGGACTAGCGGGAGCAATGAACAGTTCTTC. This rearrangement joins TRBV14 to TRBJ2-1, with 14 bases fitting TRBD2. There are 15 residues in the CDR3. Germline loops: CDR1 SGHDN, CDR2 FVKESK.

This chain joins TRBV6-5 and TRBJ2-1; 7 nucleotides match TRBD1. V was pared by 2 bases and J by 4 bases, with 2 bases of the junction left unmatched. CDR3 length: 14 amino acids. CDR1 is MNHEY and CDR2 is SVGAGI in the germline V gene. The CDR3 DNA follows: TGTGCCAGCAGTTACGCAGGGGGATACAATGAGCAGTTCTTC. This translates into CASSYAGGYNEQFF.

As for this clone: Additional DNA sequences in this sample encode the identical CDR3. CDR3 sequence: CASSATATNEKLFF. In DNA form, the CDR3 reads TGTGCCAGCAGCGCAACTGCAACTAATGAAAAACTGTTTTTT. The genes are TRBV9 and TRBJ1-4; D is unresolved. Germline loops: CDR1 SGDLS, CDR2 YYNGEE. The V gene lost 3 bases and the J gene lost 0 bases, with 6 bases spanning the gap. The CDR3 spans 14 residues.

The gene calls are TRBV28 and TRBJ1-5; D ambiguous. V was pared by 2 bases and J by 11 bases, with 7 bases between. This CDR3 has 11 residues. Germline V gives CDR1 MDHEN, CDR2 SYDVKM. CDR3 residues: CASSLTSAQHF. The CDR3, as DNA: TGTGCCAGCAGTTTAACGAGCGCCCAGCATTTT.

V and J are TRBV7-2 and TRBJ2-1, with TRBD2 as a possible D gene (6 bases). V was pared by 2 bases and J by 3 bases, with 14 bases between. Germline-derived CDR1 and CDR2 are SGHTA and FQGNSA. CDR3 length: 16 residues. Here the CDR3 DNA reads TGTGCCAGCAGCTTATGGGCCGGGACTCGCTACAATGAGCAGTTCTTC. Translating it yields CASSLWAGTRYNEQFF.

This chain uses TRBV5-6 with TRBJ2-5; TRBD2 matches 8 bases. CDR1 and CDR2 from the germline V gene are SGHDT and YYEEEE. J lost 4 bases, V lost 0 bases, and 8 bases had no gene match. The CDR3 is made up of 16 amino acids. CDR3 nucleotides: TGTGCCAGCAGCTTGGGGAGACGGGGGGGGCTAGAGACCCAGTACTTC. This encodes CASSLGRRGGLETQYF.

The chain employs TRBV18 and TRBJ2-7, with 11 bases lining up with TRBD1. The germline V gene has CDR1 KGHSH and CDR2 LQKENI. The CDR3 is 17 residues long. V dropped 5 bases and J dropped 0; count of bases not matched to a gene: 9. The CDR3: CASSWDRGMYPSYEQYF. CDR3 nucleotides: TGTGCCAGCTCATGGGACAGGGGGATGTATCCCTCCTACGAGCAGTACTTC.

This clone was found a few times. CDR3 nucleotides: TGTGCCAGCAATACTGGAGGGGGGACAGGTACGCTTGAGGCCAAAAACATTCAGTACTTC. This encodes CASNTGGGTGTLEAKNIQYF. V gene TRBV21-1 combines with J gene TRBJ2-4; the tabulated D call, TRBD1, remains unverified against the DNA. TRBV21-1 is tagged as a pseudogene. The CDR3 contains 20 residues.

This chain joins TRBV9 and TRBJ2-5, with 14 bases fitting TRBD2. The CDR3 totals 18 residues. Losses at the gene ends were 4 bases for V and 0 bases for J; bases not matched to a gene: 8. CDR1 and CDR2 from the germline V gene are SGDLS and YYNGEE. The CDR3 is CASSPGLAGVTYQETQYF. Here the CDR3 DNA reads TGTGCCAGCAGCCCGGGACTAGCGGGGGTCACATACCAAGAGACCCAGTACTTC.

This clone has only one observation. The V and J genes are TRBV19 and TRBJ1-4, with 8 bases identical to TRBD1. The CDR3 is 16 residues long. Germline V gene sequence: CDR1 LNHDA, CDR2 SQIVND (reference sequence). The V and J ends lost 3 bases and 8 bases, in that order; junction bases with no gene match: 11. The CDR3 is CASSIRTGRVGEKLFF. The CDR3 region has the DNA TGTGCCAGTAGTATTCGGACAGGGAGGGTAGGCGAAAAACTGTTTTTT.

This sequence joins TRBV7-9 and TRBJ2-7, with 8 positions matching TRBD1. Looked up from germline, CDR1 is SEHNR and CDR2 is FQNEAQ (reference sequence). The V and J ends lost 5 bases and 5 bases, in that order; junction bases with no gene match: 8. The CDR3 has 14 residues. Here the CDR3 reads CASSPGQGGNEQYF. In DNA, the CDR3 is TGTGCCAGCAGCCCTGGACAGGGTGGGAACGAGCAGTACTTC.

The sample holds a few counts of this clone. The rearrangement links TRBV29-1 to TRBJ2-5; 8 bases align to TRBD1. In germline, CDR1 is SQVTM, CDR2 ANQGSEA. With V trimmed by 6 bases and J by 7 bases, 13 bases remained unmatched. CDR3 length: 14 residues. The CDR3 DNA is TGCAGCGTAAGCAGGGGGCTCGAAAGGGGGACCCAGTACTTC. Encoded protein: CSVSRGLERGTQYF. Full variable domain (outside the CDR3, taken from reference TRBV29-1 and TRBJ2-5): SAVISQKPSRDICQRGTSLTIQCQVDSQVTMMFWYRQQPGQSLTLIATANQGSEATYESGFVIDKFPISRPNLTFSTLTVSNMSPEDSSIYLCSVSRGLERGTQYFGPGTRLLVL.

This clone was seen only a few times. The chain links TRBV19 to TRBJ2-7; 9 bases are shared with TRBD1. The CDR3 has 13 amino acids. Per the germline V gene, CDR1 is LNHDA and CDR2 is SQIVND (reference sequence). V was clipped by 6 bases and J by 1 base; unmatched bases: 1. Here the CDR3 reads CASRGTGSYEQYF. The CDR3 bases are TGTGCCAGTAGGGGGACAGGGTCCTACGAGCAGTACTTC.